This T cell receptor (beta chain) was found in a study of T cells in Graves' hyperthyroidism and ophthalmopathy. From RNA transcripts, TCR beta CDR3 regions were amplified. When the TCR CDR3 underwent first-round RT-PCR, the HTBI primer set was used. TCRdb called the multiplex PCR reads again in MiXCR, with one record for every CDR3 protein. The data show about 520,000 distinct CDR3 sequences, around a quarter seen once. Clinical symptoms, serum thyroxine, TRAb, thyroid ultrasound and orbital computed tomography established diagnosis. Each 10 ml fresh peripheral blood draw supplied the PBMCs. Sample: blood. The TCR comes from a young woman with Graves' ophthalmopathy.

CDR3 bases: TGTGCCAGCAGTGGGAGACAGGGAGAGACCCAGTACTTC. Residues: CASSGRQGETQYF. The rearrangement joins TRBV6-1 to TRBJ2-5; 7 bases are a match to TRBD1. The germline V gene has CDR1 MNHNS and CDR2 SASEGT. With 4 bases clipped from V and 4 bases from J, the junction kept 3 bases outside the gene matches. CDR3 size: 13 residues.